Here is one T cell receptor beta chain with its context. Germline-derived CDR1 and CDR2 are DFQATT and SNEGSKA (reference sequence). This CDR3 comprises 14 residues. V shed 6 bases, J shed 4 bases, and the junction held 8 bases outside the gene matches. The data are from a study of CD8 T cells in Susac syndrome. Random-hexamer reverse transcription was applied to roughly 0.5 to 1 ug RNA. Multiplex immunoSEQ PCR targeted 54 Vbeta and 13 Jbeta TCR beta segments. TCRdb called the immunoSEQ multiplex PCR reads again in MiXCR, with one record for every CDR3 protein. Here the sample spans about 200,000 distinct CDR3 sequences, about 96% being singletons. The CD8+ and CD4+ T cells were isolated magnetically using a negative isolation approach, whereas the TEMRA cells were enriched by FACS.

V and J are TRBV20-1 and TRBJ1-1; TRBD1 aligns across 10 bases. The sample was CD4+ T cells from PBMCs. The clonotype comes from a human donor with multiple sclerosis. The CDR3 loop reads CSARTGGRSTEAFF. In nucleotides, the CDR3 is TGCAGTGCCAGGACAGGGGGTCGGAGCACTGAAGCTTTCTTT.